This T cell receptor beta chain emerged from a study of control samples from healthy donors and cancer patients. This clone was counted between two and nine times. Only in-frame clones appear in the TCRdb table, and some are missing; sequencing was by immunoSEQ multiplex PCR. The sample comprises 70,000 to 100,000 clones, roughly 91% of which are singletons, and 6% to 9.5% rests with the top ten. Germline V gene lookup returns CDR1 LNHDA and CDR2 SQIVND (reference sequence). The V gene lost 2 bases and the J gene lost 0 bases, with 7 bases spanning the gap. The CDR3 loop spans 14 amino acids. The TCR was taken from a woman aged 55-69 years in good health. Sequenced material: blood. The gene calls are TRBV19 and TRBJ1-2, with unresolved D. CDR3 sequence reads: CASSITRSNYGYTF. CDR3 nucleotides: TGTGCCAGTAGTATAACGAGGTCTAACTATGGCTACACCTTC.